This T cell receptor (beta chain) comes out of a study of T cell repertoires in cytomegalovirus infection. TCRdb ran MiXCR on the reads and lists one entry per CDR3 protein. The sample comprises 740,000 or so distinct CDR3 sequences, under 40% of which are singletons, and around 2.8% rests with the top ten. Germline V CDR1 and CDR2: ENHRY, SYGVKD. The CDR3 runs 13 residues. Trimming removed 7 bases from V and 2 bases from J, with 10 bases in between. The source is a human donor in good health (CMV status not recorded). Some clones in this sample may be carry-over from other donors' samples. Specimen: PBMCs. The chain joins TRBV10-3 to TRBJ2-3, with D possibly matching TRBD2 (6 bases). The CDR3 sequence is CAINGSPTDTQYF. In DNA form, the CDR3 reads TGTGCCATCAACGGGAGCCCCACAGATACGCAGTATTTT.